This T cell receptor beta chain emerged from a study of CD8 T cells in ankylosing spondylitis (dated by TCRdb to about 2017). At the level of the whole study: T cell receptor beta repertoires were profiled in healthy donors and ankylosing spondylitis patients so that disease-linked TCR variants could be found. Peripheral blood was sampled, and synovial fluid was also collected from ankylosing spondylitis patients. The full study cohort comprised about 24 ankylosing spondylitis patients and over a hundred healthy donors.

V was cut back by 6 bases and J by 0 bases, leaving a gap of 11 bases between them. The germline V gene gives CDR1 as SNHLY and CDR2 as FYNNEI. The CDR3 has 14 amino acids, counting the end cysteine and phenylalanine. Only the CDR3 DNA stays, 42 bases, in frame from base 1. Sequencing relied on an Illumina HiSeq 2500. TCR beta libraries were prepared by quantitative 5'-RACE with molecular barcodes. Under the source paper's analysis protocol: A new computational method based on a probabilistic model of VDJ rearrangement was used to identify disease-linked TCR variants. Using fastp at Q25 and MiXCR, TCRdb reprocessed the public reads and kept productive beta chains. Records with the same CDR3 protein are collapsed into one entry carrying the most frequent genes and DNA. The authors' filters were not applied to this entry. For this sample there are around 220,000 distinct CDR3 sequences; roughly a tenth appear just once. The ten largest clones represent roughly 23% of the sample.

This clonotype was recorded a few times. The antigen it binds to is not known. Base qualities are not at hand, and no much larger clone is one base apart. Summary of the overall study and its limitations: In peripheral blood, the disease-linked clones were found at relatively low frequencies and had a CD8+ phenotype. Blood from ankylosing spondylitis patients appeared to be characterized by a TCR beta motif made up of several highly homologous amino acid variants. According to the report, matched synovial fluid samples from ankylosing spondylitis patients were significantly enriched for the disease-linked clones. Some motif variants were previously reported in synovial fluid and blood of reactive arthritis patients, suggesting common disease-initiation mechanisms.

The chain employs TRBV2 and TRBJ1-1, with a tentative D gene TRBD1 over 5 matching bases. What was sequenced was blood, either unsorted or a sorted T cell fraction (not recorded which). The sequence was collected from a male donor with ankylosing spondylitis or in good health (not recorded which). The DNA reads TGTGCCAGCAGCGATGGACACCTGAACACTGAAGCTTTCTTT. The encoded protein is CASSDGHLNTEAFF.